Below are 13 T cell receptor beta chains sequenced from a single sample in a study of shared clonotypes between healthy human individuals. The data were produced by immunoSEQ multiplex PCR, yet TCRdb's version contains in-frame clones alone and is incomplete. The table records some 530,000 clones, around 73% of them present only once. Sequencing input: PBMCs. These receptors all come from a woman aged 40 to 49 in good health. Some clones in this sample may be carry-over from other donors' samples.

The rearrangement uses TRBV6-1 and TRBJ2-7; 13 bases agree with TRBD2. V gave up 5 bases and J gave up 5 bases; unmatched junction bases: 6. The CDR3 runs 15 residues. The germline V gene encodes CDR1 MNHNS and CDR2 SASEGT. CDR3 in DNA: TGTGCCAGCAGTTGGACTAGCGGGAGTTCCGACGAGCAGTACTTC. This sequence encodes CASSWTSGSSDEQYF.

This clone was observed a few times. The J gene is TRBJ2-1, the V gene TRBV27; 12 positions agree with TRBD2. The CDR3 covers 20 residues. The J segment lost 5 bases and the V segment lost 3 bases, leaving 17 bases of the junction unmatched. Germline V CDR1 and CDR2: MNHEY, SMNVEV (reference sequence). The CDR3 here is CASSLSSGTSGPRRDNEQFF. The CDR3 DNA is TGTGCCAGCAGTTTGAGCTCCGGGACTAGCGGGCCACGTAGAGACAATGAGCAGTTCTTC.

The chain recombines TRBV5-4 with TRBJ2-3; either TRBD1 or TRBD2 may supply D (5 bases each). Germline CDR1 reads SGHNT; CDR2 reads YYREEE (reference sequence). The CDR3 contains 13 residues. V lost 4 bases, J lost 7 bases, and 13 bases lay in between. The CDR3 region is CASSGAGTNTQYF. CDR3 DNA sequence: TGTGCCAGCAGCGGCGCCGGGACCAATACGCAGTATTTT.

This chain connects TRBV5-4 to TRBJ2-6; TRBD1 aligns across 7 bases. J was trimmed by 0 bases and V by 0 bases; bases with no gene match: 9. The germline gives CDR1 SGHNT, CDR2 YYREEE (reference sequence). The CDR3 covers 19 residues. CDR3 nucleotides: TGTGCCAGCAGCTTGGTGAGGGGGCATTATTTCTCTGGGGCCAACGTCCTGACTTTC. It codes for CASSLVRGHYFSGANVLTF.

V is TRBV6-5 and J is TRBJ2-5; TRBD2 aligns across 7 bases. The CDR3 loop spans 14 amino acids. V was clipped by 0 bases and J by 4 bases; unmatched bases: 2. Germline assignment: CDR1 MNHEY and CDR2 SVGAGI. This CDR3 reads CASSYSTGGETQYF. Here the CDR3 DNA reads TGTGCCAGCAGTTACTCGACGGGGGGAGAGACCCAGTACTTC.

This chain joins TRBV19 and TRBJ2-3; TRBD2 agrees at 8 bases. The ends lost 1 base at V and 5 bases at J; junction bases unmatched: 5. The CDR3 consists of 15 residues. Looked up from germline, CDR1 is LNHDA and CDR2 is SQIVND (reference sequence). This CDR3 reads CASSIGAGGGDTQYF. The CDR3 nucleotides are TGTGCCAGTAGTATAGGTGCGGGAGGAGGAGATACGCAGTATTTT.

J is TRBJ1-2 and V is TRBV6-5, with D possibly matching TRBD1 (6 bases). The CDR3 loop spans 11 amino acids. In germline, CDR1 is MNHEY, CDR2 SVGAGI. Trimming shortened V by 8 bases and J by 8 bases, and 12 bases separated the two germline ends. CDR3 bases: TGTGCCAGCCGGGGGGGACACGGCTACACCTTC. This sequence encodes CASRGGHGYTF.

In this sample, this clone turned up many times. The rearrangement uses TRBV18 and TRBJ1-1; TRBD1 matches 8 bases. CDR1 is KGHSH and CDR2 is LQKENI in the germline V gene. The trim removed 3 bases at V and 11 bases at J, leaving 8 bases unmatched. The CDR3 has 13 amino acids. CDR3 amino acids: CASSPGQALTAFF. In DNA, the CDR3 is TGTGCCAGCTCACCGGGACAGGCCCTGACGGCTTTCTTT.

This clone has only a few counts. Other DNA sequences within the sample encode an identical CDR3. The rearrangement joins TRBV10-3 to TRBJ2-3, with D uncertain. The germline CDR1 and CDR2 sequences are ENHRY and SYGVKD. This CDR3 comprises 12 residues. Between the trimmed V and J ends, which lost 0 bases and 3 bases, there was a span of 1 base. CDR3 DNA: TGTGCCATCAGTGAGTCGACAGATACGCAGTATTTT. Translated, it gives CAISESTDTQYF.

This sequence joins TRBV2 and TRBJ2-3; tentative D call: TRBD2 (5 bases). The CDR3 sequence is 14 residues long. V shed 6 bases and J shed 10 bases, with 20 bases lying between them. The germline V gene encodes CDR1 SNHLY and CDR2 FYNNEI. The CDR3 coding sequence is TGTGCCAGCAGCGAAACTCTCTACATCGGGGCGCAGTATTTT. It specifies CASSETLYIGAQYF.

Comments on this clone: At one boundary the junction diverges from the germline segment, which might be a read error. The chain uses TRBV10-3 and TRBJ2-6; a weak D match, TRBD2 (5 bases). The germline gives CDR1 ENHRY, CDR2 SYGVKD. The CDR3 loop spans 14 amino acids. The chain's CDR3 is CATSRDSGANVLTF. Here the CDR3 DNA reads TGTGCCACCAGTCGGGACTCTGGGGCCAACGTCCTGACTTTC.

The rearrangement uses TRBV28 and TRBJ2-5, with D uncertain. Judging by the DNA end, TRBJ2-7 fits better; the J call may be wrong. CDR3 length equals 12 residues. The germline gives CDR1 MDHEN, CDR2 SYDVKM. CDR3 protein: CASSLVGYEQYF. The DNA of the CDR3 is TGTGCCAGCAGTTTGGTAGGGTACGAGCAGTACTTC.

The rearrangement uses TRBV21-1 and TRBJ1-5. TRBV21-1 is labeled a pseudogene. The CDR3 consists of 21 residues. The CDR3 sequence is CASSERGSLNTISPSLITQHF. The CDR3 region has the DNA TGTGCCAGCAGCGAACGGGGGTCTCTAAACACAATCAGCCCCAGCTTAATCACCCAGCATTTT.